One and the same sample provided the 8 T cell receptor beta chains below, sequenced in a study of blood T cell repertoires in COVID-19. Only in-frame clones appear in the TCRdb table, and some are missing; sequencing was by immunoSEQ multiplex PCR. The data show under 200,000 clones, with 80% to 85% seen just once and 13% held by the top ten. The source material was PBMCs or T cells enriched from blood (not recorded which). These TCRs come from a woman in her sixties or seventies who had recovered from COVID-19.

This clone appeared a single time. V and J are TRBV14 and TRBJ2-1; 8 nucleotides agree with TRBD1. The germline V gene has CDR1 SGHDN and CDR2 FVKESK. V lost 6 bases, J lost 3 bases, and 7 bases stayed unmatched. There are 15 residues in the CDR3. CDR3 amino acids: CASSQDRVFYNEQFF. DNA for the CDR3: TGTGCCAGCAGTCAGGACAGGGTTTTCTACAATGAGCAGTTCTTC.

The chain uses TRBV7-2 and TRBJ2-3; weak D call: TRBD2 (6 bases). V lost 5 bases and J lost 3, with 15 bases in between. There are 15 residues in the CDR3. Per the germline V gene, CDR1 is SGHTA and CDR2 is FQGNSA. CDR3 nucleotides: TGTGCCAGCAGCCGTACCTGGGGGAGGACAGATACGCAGTATTTT. Protein sequence: CASSRTWGRTDTQYF.

Only a few counts were recorded for this clone. The chain has TRBV5-8 and TRBJ2-1; D may be TRBD2 (7 bases). Germline lookup yields CDR1 SGHTS and CDR2 YDEGEE. This CDR3 is 15 amino acids long. Deletions cut 0 bases from V and 7 bases from J, with 14 bases between. The CDR3 DNA sequence: TGTGCCAGCAGCTTGGTGGGAGGGACAAGGAATGAGCAGTTCTTC. Amino acids: CASSLVGGTRNEQFF.

The chain carries TRBV11-1 and TRBJ2-5; perhaps TRBD1 as D (6 bases). The CDR3 runs to 14 residues. CDR1 and CDR2 from the germline V gene are SGHAT and FQDESV (reference sequence). V shed 5 bases and J shed 5 bases, with 15 bases lying between them. In nucleotides, the CDR3 is TGTGCCAGCAGCCCCACAGGGCCGGGGGAGACCCAGTACTTC. This encodes CASSPTGPGETQYF.

The chain is built from TRBV7-9 and TRBJ2-5; D not certain. V lost 4 bases to trimming and J lost 7 bases, with 10 bases between them. The CDR3 contains 12 residues. CDR1 and CDR2 (germline): SEHNR, FQNEAQ (reference sequence). For the CDR3, the DNA is TGTGCCAGCAGCTCAGAGGCCGGGACCCAGTACTTC. The encoded protein is CASSSEAGTQYF.

The rearrangement uses TRBV6-5 and TRBJ1-2; maybe TRBD1 (5 bases). CDR1 MNHEY and CDR2 SVGAGI come from the germline V gene. The CDR3 totals 15 residues. With 7 bases removed from V and 7 bases from J, the gap between germline ends came to 22 bases. CDR3 in DNA: TGTGCCAGCACGGCGGGGCGCGGAGGTTATCGTGGCTACACCTTC. It codes for CASTAGRGGYRGYTF.

Only a few counts were recorded for this clone. The rearrangement links TRBV19 to TRBJ2-5, with 12 positions matching TRBD2. The CDR3 loop spans 15 amino acids. The germline V gene encodes CDR1 LNHDA and CDR2 SQIVND (reference sequence). The ends lost 2 bases at V and 5 bases at J; junction bases unmatched: 3. The CDR3: CASSITSGRPETQYF. The CDR3 DNA is TGTGCCAGTAGTATAACTAGCGGGAGGCCCGAGACCCAGTACTTC.

The rearrangement uses TRBV5-1 and TRBJ1-5, with no clear D. CDR3 length: 16 amino acids. In germline, CDR1 is SGHRS, CDR2 YFSETQ. V dropped 4 bases and J dropped 2 bases, with 16 bases sitting between them. The CDR3 nucleotides are TGCGCCAGCAGCCCCGGACTGTTTGCGGGCAATCAGCCCCAGCATTTT. The encoded protein is CASSPGLFAGNQPQHF.